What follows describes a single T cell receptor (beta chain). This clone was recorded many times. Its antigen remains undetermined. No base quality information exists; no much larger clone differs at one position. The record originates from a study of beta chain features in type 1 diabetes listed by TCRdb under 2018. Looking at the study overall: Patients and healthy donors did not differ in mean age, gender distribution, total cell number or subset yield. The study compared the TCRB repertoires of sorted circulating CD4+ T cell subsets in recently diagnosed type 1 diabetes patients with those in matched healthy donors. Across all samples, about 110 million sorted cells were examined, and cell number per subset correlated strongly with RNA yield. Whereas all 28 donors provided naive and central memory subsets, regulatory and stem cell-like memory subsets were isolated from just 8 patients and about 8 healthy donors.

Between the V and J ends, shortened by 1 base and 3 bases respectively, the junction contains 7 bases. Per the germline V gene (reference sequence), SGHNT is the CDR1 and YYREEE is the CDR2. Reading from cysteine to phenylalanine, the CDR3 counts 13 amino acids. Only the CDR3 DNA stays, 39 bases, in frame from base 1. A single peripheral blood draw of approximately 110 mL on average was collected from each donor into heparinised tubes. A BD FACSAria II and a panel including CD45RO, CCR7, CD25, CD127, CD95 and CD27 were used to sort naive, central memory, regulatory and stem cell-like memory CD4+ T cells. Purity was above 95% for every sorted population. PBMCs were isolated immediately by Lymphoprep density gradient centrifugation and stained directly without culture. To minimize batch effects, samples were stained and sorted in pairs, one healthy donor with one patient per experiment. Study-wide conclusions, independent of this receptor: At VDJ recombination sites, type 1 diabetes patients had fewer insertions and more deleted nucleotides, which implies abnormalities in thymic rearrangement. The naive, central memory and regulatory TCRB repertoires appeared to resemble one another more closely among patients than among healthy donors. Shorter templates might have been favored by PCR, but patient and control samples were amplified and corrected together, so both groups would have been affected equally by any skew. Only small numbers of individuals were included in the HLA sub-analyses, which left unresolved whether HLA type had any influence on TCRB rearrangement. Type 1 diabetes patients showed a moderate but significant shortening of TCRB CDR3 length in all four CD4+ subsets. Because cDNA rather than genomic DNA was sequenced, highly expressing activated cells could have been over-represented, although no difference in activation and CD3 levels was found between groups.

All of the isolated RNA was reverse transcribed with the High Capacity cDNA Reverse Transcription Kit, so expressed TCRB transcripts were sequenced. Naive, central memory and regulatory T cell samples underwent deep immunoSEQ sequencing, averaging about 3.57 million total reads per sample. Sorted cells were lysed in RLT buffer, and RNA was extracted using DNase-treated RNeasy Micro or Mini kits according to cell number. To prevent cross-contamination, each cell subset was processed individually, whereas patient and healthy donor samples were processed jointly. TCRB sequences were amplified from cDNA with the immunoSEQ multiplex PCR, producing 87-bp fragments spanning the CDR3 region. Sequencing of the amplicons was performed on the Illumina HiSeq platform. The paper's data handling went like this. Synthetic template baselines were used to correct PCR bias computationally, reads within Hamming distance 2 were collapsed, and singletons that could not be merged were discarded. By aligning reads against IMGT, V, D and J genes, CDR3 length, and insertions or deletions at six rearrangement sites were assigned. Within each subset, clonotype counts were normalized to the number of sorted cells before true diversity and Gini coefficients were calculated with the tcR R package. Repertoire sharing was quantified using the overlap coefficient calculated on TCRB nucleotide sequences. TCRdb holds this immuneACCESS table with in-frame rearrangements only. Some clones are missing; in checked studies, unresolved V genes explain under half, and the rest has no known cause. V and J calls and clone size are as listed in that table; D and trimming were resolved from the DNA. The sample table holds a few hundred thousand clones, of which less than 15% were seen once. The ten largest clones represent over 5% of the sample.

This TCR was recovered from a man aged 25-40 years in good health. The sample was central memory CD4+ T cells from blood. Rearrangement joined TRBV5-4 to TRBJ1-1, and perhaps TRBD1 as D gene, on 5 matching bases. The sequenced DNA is TGTGCCAGCAGCTTGCCCAGGGACACTGAAGCTTTCTTT. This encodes CASSLPRDTEAFF.